This entry lists 31 T cell receptor beta chains sequenced from one sample in a study of CD8+ T cells in alopecia areata. Specified treatment: oral pan-JAK inhibitor, 5-10 mg twice daily. Isolated RNA was reverse transcribed into cDNA used as the sequencing template. Assay used: immunoSEQ multiplex PCR; TCRdb lists only in-frame clones, some missing. Among around 60,000 clones listed, approximately 44% were seen once. The sequenced sample was CD8+ T cells sorted from blood, obtained at approximately week 36, from a patient treated with tofacitinib. These receptors all come from a human donor with alopecia areata.

The chain employs TRBV21-1 and TRBJ1-1; the table names TRBD1, a call not compared with the DNA. TRBV21-1 is a listed pseudogene. The CDR3 is 14 amino acids. The CDR3: CASSSFRGNTEAFF. CDR3 nucleotide sequence: TGTGCCAGCAGCAGCTTCAGGGGGAACACTGAAGCTTTCTTT.

This chain connects TRBV7-9 to TRBJ2-4, with 10 nucleotides matching TRBD1. Germline CDR1 reads SEHNR; CDR2 reads FQNEAQ (reference sequence). With 1 base clipped from V and 6 bases from J, the junction kept 6 bases outside the gene matches. The CDR3 totals 16 residues. The CDR3 is CASSLVPDRGGNIQYF. CDR3 bases: TGTGCCAGCAGCTTAGTACCGGACAGGGGGGGAAACATTCAGTACTTC. Full variable domain (outside the CDR3, taken from reference TRBV7-9 and TRBJ2-4): DTGVSQNPRHKITKRGQNVTFRCDPISEHNRLYWYRQTLGQGPEFLTYFQNEAQLEKSRLLSDRFSAERPKGSFSTLEIQRTEQGDSAMYLCASSLVPDRGGNIQYFGAGTRLSVL.

This clone was recorded once. The rearrangement joins TRBV9 to TRBJ1-1; 10 bases align to TRBD1. From germline, CDR1 is SGDLS and CDR2 YYNGEE. The CDR3 is 16 amino acids. The junction had 10 bases not matched to a gene; V was cut back by 4 bases and J by 4 bases. The CDR3 DNA is TGTGCCAGCAGCCCATATTCCGGGACAGGGGTCACTGAAGCTTTCTTT. Translating it yields CASSPYSGTGVTEAFF.

This clone was counted a few times. In DNA, the CDR3 is TGTGCCAGCACCACAGGGACAGGGACAAACAATGAGCAGTTCTTC. It is translated as CASTTGTGTNNEQFF. The genes are TRBV27 and TRBJ2-1; 9 bases are a match to TRBD1. The CDR3 consists of 15 residues. Trimming took 7 bases from V and 5 from J; bases not matched to a gene: 9. Germline CDR1 is MNHEY and CDR2 is SMNVEV (reference sequence).

This chain links TRBV2 with TRBJ1-1; 7 positions agree with TRBD1. This CDR3 has 12 amino acids. With V trimmed by 10 bases and J by 3 bases, 5 bases remained unmatched. Germline V CDR1 and CDR2: SNHLY, FYNNEI. This CDR3 is CATLQGYTEAFF. In DNA, the CDR3 is TGTGCCACTCTACAGGGGTACACTGAAGCTTTCTTT.

There are a few counts of this clone. The chain combines TRBV7-2 with TRBJ2-2; weak D call: TRBD2 (5 bases). V was trimmed by 0 bases and J by 4 bases, leaving 9 bases between them. The CDR3 loop spans 15 amino acids. Germline assignment: CDR1 SGHTA and CDR2 FQGNSA. As DNA, the CDR3 is TGTGCCAGCAGCTTAGCGACGGGGTCCACCGGGGAGCTGTTTTTT. Amino acid sequence: CASSLATGSTGELFF.

This clone was seen a handful of times. This chain links TRBV9 with TRBJ1-5, with 9 bases lining up with TRBD1. The CDR3 has 14 residues. Per the germline V gene, CDR1 is SGDLS and CDR2 is YYNGEE. Trimming cost V 4 bases and J 7 bases; bases outside gene matches: 6. The CDR3 bases are TGTGCCAGCAGCTCGGGACAGGGTGGGCAGCCCCAGCATTTT. This codes for CASSSGQGGQPQHF.

A word on this clone: Because the CDR3's place on the DNA is in doubt, the DNA is left out and the CDR3 is given as listed by TCRdb. CDR3 sequence reads: CSVGTGTVNVF. V gene TRBV29-1 combines with J gene TRBJ1-4. The CDR3 has 11 residues if both end residues are counted. Germline CDR1 and CDR2: SQVTM and ANQGSEA.

This rearrangement joins TRBV4-2 to TRBJ1-1; possibly TRBD1 for D (5 bases). V was shortened by 7 bases and J by 6 bases, with 18 bases between the two germline ends. CDR3 size: 14 residues. Looked up from germline, CDR1 is LGHNA and CDR2 is YNFKEQ. The CDR3 DNA follows: TGTGCCAGCACCTTCCAAAGACCAGGGTCTGAAGCTTTCTTT. Its protein is CASTFQRPGSEAFF.

This clone was seen ten or more times. CDR3 DNA: TGTGCCAGCAGTCAATTCGACAGGCCCTATGGCTACACCTTC. Its translation: CASSQFDRPYGYTF. The chain uses TRBV11-2 and TRBJ1-2; maybe TRBD1 (6 bases). V gave up 6 bases and J gave up 4 bases, with 15 bases separating them. Germline lookup yields CDR1 SGHAT and CDR2 FQNNGV. The CDR3 totals 14 residues. The variable domain in full, with the rest retrieved from reference TRBV11-2 and TRBJ1-2, is EAGVAQSPRYKIIEKRQSVAFWCNPISGHATLYWYQQILGQGPKLLIQFQNNGVVDDSQLPKDRFSAERLKGVDSTLKIQPAKLEDSAVYLCASSQFDRPYGYTFGSGTRLTVV.

In its sample, this clone was seen a few times. V is TRBV4-1 and J is TRBJ2-1, with 8 bases lining up with TRBD2. The length of the CDR3 is 15 residues. V lost 0 bases, J lost 9 bases, and 7 bases stayed unmatched. The germline CDR1 and CDR2 sequences are MGHRA and YSYEKL. In DNA form, the CDR3 reads TGCGCCAGCAGCCAAGAACTAGCGGAGGTTGGTGAGCAGTTCTTC. Translating gives CASSQELAEVGEQFF.

This clone has more than one count but fewer than ten. The chain employs TRBV9 and TRBJ2-2; D might be TRBD1 (6 bases). Deletions cut 0 bases from V and 4 bases from J, with 7 bases between. The CDR3 has 14 residues. CDR1 and CDR2 (germline): SGDLS, YYNGEE. The CDR3 loop reads CASSVGTATGELFF. Here the CDR3 DNA reads TGTGCCAGCAGCGTAGGGACAGCCACCGGGGAGCTGTTTTTT. Full variable domain (missing parts from reference TRBV9 and TRBJ2-2): DSGVTQTPKHLITATGQRVTLRCSPRSGDLSVYWYQQSLDQGLQFLIQYYNGEERAKGNILERFSAQQFPDLHSELNLSSLELGDSALYFCASSVGTATGELFFGEGSRLTVL.

This clone was found a few times. V and J are TRBV7-9 and TRBJ2-5; the D is unclear. Germline values: CDR1 SEHNR, CDR2 FQNEAQ (reference sequence). This CDR3 contains 13 residues. V lost 3 bases and J lost 5, with 10 bases in between. In DNA, the CDR3 is TGTGCCAGCAGCTTGATCCGGGCTGAGACCCAGTACTTC. It encodes CASSLIRAETQYF.

The chain employs TRBV4-1 and TRBJ1-5; D remains ambiguous. Trimming took off 1 base at V and 0 bases at J, with 1 base between the two ends. Germline CDR1 reads MGHRA; CDR2 reads YSYEKL. CDR3 length: 13 amino acids. The DNA for the CDR3 is TGCGCCAGCAGCCAAGTTAGCAATCAGCCCCAGCATTTT. Translating gives CASSQVSNQPQHF.

This clone has a handful of counts. The chain is built from TRBV7-9 and TRBJ2-7; 8 bases are shared with TRBD1. Germline CDR1 and CDR2: SEHNR and FQNEAQ (reference sequence). The CDR3 runs 14 residues. V lost 5 bases, J lost 1 base, and 4 bases stayed unmatched. Here the CDR3 DNA reads TGTGCCAGCAGCCACCGGGACAGGTCCTACGAGCAGTACTTC. It encodes CASSHRDRSYEQYF. Based on the CDR3 plus reference TRBV7-9 and TRBJ2-7, the full variable domain is DTGVSQNPRHKITKRGQNVTFRCDPISEHNRLYWYRQTLGQGPEFLTYFQNEAQLEKSRLLSDRFSAERPKGSFSTLEIQRTEQGDSAMYLCASSHRDRSYEQYFGPGTRLTVT.

The chain is built from TRBV13 and TRBJ1-1; 7 bases are a match to TRBD1. Germline V gives CDR1 PRHDT, CDR2 FYEKMQ (reference sequence). CDR3 length: 15 amino acids. With 5 bases clipped from V and 10 bases from J, the junction kept 16 bases outside the gene matches. The CDR3 reads CASSQTRQGSSSAFF. CDR3 sequence (DNA): TGTGCCAGCAGCCAAACAAGACAGGGTTCATCATCAGCTTTCTTT.

The J gene is TRBJ2-5, the V gene TRBV29-1; D unclear. The CDR3 has 12 amino acids. Germline V gene data show CDR1 as SQVTM and CDR2 as ANQGSEA. The V end was cut by 3 bases, the J end by 4 bases, with 9 bases between. The CDR3 DNA follows: TGCAGCGTTGACGCCACCCTAGAGACCCAGTACTTC. It is translated as CSVDATLETQYF.

The rearrangement uses TRBV28 and TRBJ2-7; weak D call: TRBD1 (6 bases). The germline V gene has CDR1 MDHEN and CDR2 SYDVKM. The CDR3 loop spans 13 amino acids. V lost 5 bases and J 5 bases, leaving 13 bases between the germline ends. The CDR3, as DNA: TGTGCCAGCAGTCGCCCAGGGGTTCACGAGCAGTACTTC. This translates into CASSRPGVHEQYF.

This chain links TRBV29-1 with TRBJ2-1, with 8 bases aligning to TRBD1. Germline CDR1 reads SQVTM; CDR2 reads ANQGSEA. The CDR3 runs to 12 residues. J lost 5 bases, V lost 7 bases, and 4 bases had no gene match. In DNA, the CDR3 is TGCAGCGCAGGGGGCAGACACAATGAGCAGTTCTTC. As protein: CSAGGRHNEQFF.

This clone was picked up a small number of times. V and J are TRBV9 and TRBJ1-2; no reliable D call. The V end lost 0 bases, the J end lost 8 bases, and 11 bases lay between the germline ends. Germline lookup yields CDR1 SGDLS and CDR2 YYNGEE. The CDR3 runs to 13 residues. Written as DNA, the CDR3 is TGTGCCAGCAGCGTAGCCCGGGGTTGGGGCTACACCTTC. Residues: CASSVARGWGYTF.

The V gene is TRBV2, the J gene TRBJ2-1, with a tentative D call TRBD2 (5 bases). V dropped 1 base and J dropped 5 bases, with 9 bases sitting between them. This CDR3 has 14 amino acids. Germline CDR1 is SNHLY and CDR2 is FYNNEI. The DNA for the CDR3 is TGTGCCAGCAGTGAAGGCCCTAGCCACAATGAGCAGTTCTTC. Its protein is CASSEGPSHNEQFF.

This chain connects TRBV19 to TRBJ2-4, with 8 bases matching TRBD1. V lost 10 bases to trimming and J lost 4 bases; unmatched junction nucleotides: 12. This CDR3 has 15 amino acids. The germline V gene has CDR1 LNHDA and CDR2 SQIVND (reference sequence). CDR3 region: CATSWQGAPKNIQYF. In DNA form, the CDR3 reads TGTGCCACCAGTTGGCAGGGGGCACCAAAAAACATTCAGTACTTC.

This clone was recorded once. The V and J genes are TRBV7-2 and TRBJ2-7; 9 bases are shared with TRBD1. The J segment lost 3 bases and the V segment lost 1 base, leaving 7 bases of the junction unmatched. Germline V gene data show CDR1 as SGHTA and CDR2 as FQGNSA. The CDR3 runs 16 residues. DNA of the CDR3: TGTGCCAGCAGCTTAGGAGGAGGGGACAGGGTCTACGAGCAGTACTTC. This translates into CASSLGGGDRVYEQYF.

The sample holds a few counts of this clone. This chain links TRBV7-9 with TRBJ1-2; D ambiguous. Germline loops: CDR1 SEHNR, CDR2 FQNEAQ (reference sequence). The V end was cut by 4 bases, the J end by 2 bases, with 17 bases between. This CDR3 is 16 amino acids long. In DNA, the CDR3 is TGTGCCAGCAGCTGGAGCAAGACTGCCAGGAACTATGGCTACACCTTC. Translating it yields CASSWSKTARNYGYTF.

The V gene is TRBV6-6, the J gene TRBJ2-5; either TRBD1 or TRBD2 may fit D (5 bases each). CDR1 is MNHNY, CDR2 SVGAGI, per germline (reference sequence). The V and J ends lost 2 bases and 5 bases respectively, with 15 bases between them. This CDR3 is built from 15 residues. The CDR3 here is CASSYGDPLWETQYF. DNA of the CDR3: TGTGCCAGCAGTTACGGGGACCCCCTGTGGGAGACCCAGTACTTC.

The chain couples TRBV9 to TRBJ2-5; D may be TRBD1 (6 bases). V was trimmed by 4 bases and J by 1 base, leaving 14 bases between them. Germline V gives CDR1 SGDLS, CDR2 YYNGEE. The CDR3 runs 15 residues. The CDR3 coding sequence is TGTGCCAGCAGCCGTGCAGGGGCGATCCAAGAGACCCAGTACTTC. It encodes CASSRAGAIQETQYF.

This clone was seen more than once but under ten times. The chain combines TRBV7-6 with TRBJ2-1; 14 bases line up with TRBD2. The germline V gene encodes CDR1 SGHVS and CDR2 FNYEAQ. CDR3 size: 16 residues. The trim removed 5 bases at V and 8 bases at J, leaving 8 bases unmatched. CDR3 nucleotide sequence: TGTGCCAGCAGCCATCGACTAGCGGGAGGGTCGGATGAGCAGTTCTTC. Its translation is CASSHRLAGGSDEQFF.

This clone was observed a few times. The V call is TRBV29-1, the J call TRBJ2-5; TRBD2 is a possible D gene (6 bases). V lost 4 bases and J 5 bases, leaving 17 bases between the germline ends. This CDR3 is 14 amino acids long. Germline loops: CDR1 SQVTM, CDR2 ANQGSEA. The CDR3, as DNA: TGCAGCGTTGGGGAGAGGGGCGGAGGGGAGACCCAGTACTTC. This sequence encodes CSVGERGGGETQYF. The whole variable domain, filled in from reference TRBV29-1 and TRBJ2-5, reads SAVISQKPSRDICQRGTSLTIQCQVDSQVTMMFWYRQQPGQSLTLIATANQGSEATYESGFVIDKFPISRPNLTFSTLTVSNMSPEDSSIYLCSVGERGGGETQYFGPGTRLLVL.

This rearrangement joins TRBV12-5 to TRBJ2-5; 7 bases agree with TRBD1. The V gene's germline CDR1 is LGHNT and CDR2 FRNRAP. The CDR3 covers 14 residues. The CDR3 region is CALTGQRSGETQYF. Written as DNA, the CDR3 is TGTGCACTAACGGGACAGCGGAGCGGAGAGACCCAGTACTTC.

The rearrangement joins TRBV30 to TRBJ1-1; 11 bases map to TRBD1. Germline V CDR1 and CDR2: GTSNPN, SVGIG (reference sequence). After removal of 3 bases from V and 5 bases from J, the junction contained 11 bases not matched to a gene. This CDR3 has 16 amino acids. This chain's CDR3 is CAWSAGTGGIWTEAFF. The CDR3 region has the DNA TGTGCCTGGAGCGCCGGGACAGGGGGAATATGGACTGAAGCTTTCTTT.

The chain is built from TRBV27 and TRBJ1-5, with D uncertain. The ends were cut back, 8 bases at V and 1 base at J, with 18 bases in the middle. This CDR3 has 16 amino acids. Germline CDR1 reads MNHEY; CDR2 reads SMNVEV (reference sequence). Here the CDR3 DNA reads TGTGCCAGCGCCACAGTCGGGGAAGGAAGCAATCAGCCCCAGCATTTT. The encoded protein is CASATVGEGSNQPQHF.